Shown below are 20 T cell receptor beta chains from a single sample sequenced in a study of blood T cells in healthy people across ages. A second roughly 7 to 11 cycle PCR used barcoded and J-beta primers. Using its own MiXCR run on the 5' RACE reads, TCRdb lists one record per CDR3 protein. The profile shows about 1,400,000 distinct CDR3 sequences, 35% to 45% of them singletons. Sample: blood. The source of these receptors is a woman aged 18-29 years in good health.

V is TRBV2 and J is TRBJ1-1, with D unclear. Germline CDR1 and CDR2: SNHLY and FYNNEI. The CDR3 consists of 11 residues. Trimming stripped 7 bases from V and 8 bases from J, with 11 bases between. The CDR3 DNA is TGTGCCAGCATGGAGGTGTCGGAAGCTTTCTTT. Its translation is CASMEVSEAFF. The whole variable domain, filled in from reference TRBV2 and TRBJ1-1, reads EPEVTQTPSHQVTQMGQEVILRCVPISNHLYFYWYRQILGQKVEFLVSFYNNEISEKSEIFDDQFSVERPDGSNFTLKIRSTKLEDSAMYFCASMEVSEAFFGQGTRLTVV.

The chain recombines TRBV4-1 with TRBJ1-4; no clear D. V gave up 0 bases and J gave up 2 bases, with 7 bases separating them. CDR1 and CDR2 (germline): MGHRA, YSYEKL. CDR3 length: 15 residues. The CDR3 DNA sequence: TGCGCCAGCAGCCAAGAGGACCGGACTAATGAAAAACTGTTTTTT. This encodes CASSQEDRTNEKLFF.

The chain employs TRBV7-3 and TRBJ2-1, with TRBD2 identical over 11 bases. This CDR3 has 18 amino acids. V was clipped by 1 base and J by 4 bases; unmatched bases: 9. Germline V gene lookup returns CDR1 SGHTA and CDR2 FQGTGA. The CDR3 bases are TGTGCCAGCAGCTTAAGGGTGTCTAGCGGGGGGCAATACAATGAGCAGTTCTTC. The encoded protein is CASSLRVSSGGQYNEQFF.

The chain combines TRBV7-8 with TRBJ2-2; TRBD2 aligns across 10 bases. CDR1 and CDR2 from the germline V gene are SGHVS and FQNEAQ. This CDR3 region has 15 residues. With V trimmed by 1 base and J by 5 bases, 1 base remained unmatched. In DNA, the CDR3 is TGTGCCAGCAGCTTAGGAGCGGGGGGGACCGGGGAGCTGTTTTTT. The encoded protein is CASSLGAGGTGELFF.

Concerning this clonotype: A read error may explain this, as a much larger clone is one base away. The rearrangement joins TRBV9 to TRBJ2-1; the D is unclear. This CDR3 region has 12 residues. Germline V gene sequence: CDR1 SGDLS, CDR2 YYNGEE. V was shortened by 4 bases and J by 0 bases, with 2 bases between the two germline ends. CDR3 protein: CASSTSYNEQFF. The CDR3 nucleotides are TGTGCCAGCAGCACCTCCTACAATGAGCAGTTCTTC.

V is TRBV27 and J is TRBJ2-7; 10 bases align to TRBD2. With V trimmed by 6 bases and J by 5 bases, 7 bases remained unmatched. CDR3 length: 14 amino acids. Germline CDR1 reads MNHEY; CDR2 reads SMNVEV (reference sequence). The DNA of the CDR3 is TGTGCCAGCAGACCTAGCGGGAGCCGACACGAGCAGTACTTC. Encoded protein: CASRPSGSRHEQYF.

The chain links TRBV3-1 to TRBJ1-2, with 9 nucleotides matching TRBD1. Germline values: CDR1 LGHDT, CDR2 YNNKEL (reference sequence). V lost 5 bases to trimming and J lost 4 bases; unmatched junction nucleotides: 5. This CDR3 contains 14 residues. CDR3 coding DNA: TGTGCCAGCAGCAGAGACAGGGGGGTCTATGGCTACACCTTC. It translates to CASSRDRGVYGYTF.

This clonotype was counted between two and nine times. This rearrangement joins TRBV9 to TRBJ2-1; 12 nucleotides align to TRBD2. The CDR3 length is 20 residues. The J segment lost 0 bases and the V segment lost 3 bases, leaving 13 bases of the junction unmatched. Germline CDR1 is SGDLS and CDR2 is YYNGEE. The chain's CDR3 is CASSAPLLAGGTSSYNEQFF. The CDR3, as DNA: TGTGCCAGCAGCGCACCTTTACTAGCGGGGGGTACCAGCTCCTACAATGAGCAGTTCTTC. Complete variable domain (other parts from reference TRBV9 and TRBJ2-1): DSGVTQTPKHLITATGQRVTLRCSPRSGDLSVYWYQQSLDQGLQFLIQYYNGEERAKGNILERFSAQQFPDLHSELNLSSLELGDSALYFCASSAPLLAGGTSSYNEQFFGPGTRLTVL.

The chain has TRBV19 and TRBJ1-5; TRBD1 is a possible D gene (6 bases). Germline V gene sequence: CDR1 LNHDA, CDR2 SQIVND (reference sequence). The ends were cut back, 2 bases at V and 4 bases at J, with 12 bases in the middle. The CDR3 has 15 residues. CDR3 nucleotides: TGTGCCAGTAGTATATCCGGGGGCAAGAATCAGCCCCAGCATTTT. It is translated as CASSISGGKNQPQHF.

The chain combines TRBV3-1 with TRBJ2-7; 11 bases are shared with TRBD2. The CDR3 length is 16 residues. Trimming cost V 2 bases and J 7 bases; bases outside gene matches: 10. The germline CDR1 and CDR2 sequences are LGHDT and YNNKEL (reference sequence). CDR3 nucleotides: TGTGCCAGCAGCCAACGAGGGACTAGCGGTACCAGAGAGCAGTACTTC. Translation gives CASSQRGTSGTREQYF.

This clonotype appeared once. In DNA, the CDR3 is TGCAGTGCTACGACAGGGGAAGTCACAGATACGCAGTATTTT. It is translated as CSATTGEVTDTQYF. The chain couples TRBV20-1 to TRBJ2-3; TRBD1 agrees at 8 bases. The V gene end was trimmed by 4 bases and the J gene end by 2 bases; junction bases not matched to a gene: 5. Germline values: CDR1 DFQATT, CDR2 SNEGSKA (reference sequence). There are 14 residues in the CDR3.

The V and J genes are TRBV20-1 and TRBJ1-2; D gene ambiguous. This CDR3 has 13 amino acids. Trimming shortened V by 5 bases and J by 2 bases, and 12 bases separated the two germline ends. Germline values: CDR1 DFQATT, CDR2 SNEGSKA (reference sequence). The CDR3 here is CSARTLGNYGYTF. CDR3 bases: TGCAGTGCTCGGACCCTGGGAAACTATGGCTACACCTTC.

The chain carries TRBV27 and TRBJ1-5, with D possibly matching TRBD1 (6 bases). Germline assignment: CDR1 MNHEY and CDR2 SMNVEV (reference sequence). The CDR3 runs 16 residues. The ends were cut back, 10 bases at V and 1 base at J, with 20 bases in the middle. CDR3 coding DNA: TGTGCCACCCCTTTTGGGGCAAGGGGGAGCAATCAGCCCCAGCATTTT. Translating it yields CATPFGARGSNQPQHF.

This clonotype was seen at least ten times. The V call is TRBV5-1, the J call TRBJ2-3; D is possibly TRBD1 (6 bases). The CDR3 has 15 amino acids. The V and J ends lost 5 bases and 2 bases respectively, with 15 bases between them. The germline V gene encodes CDR1 SGHRS and CDR2 YFSETQ. CDR3 DNA: TGCGCCAGCAGGGCTAGACAGGAGCCCACAGATACGCAGTATTTT. Translation: CASRARQEPTDTQYF.

V gene TRBV15 combines with J gene TRBJ2-3; TRBD1 matches at 9 bases. V lost 0 bases and J lost 4; bases outside the gene matches: 2. There are 15 residues in the CDR3. Germline V CDR1 and CDR2: LNHNV, YYDKDF (reference sequence). This CDR3 reads CATSREGQGPDTQYF. CDR3 in DNA: TGTGCCACCAGCAGAGAGGGACAGGGCCCAGATACGCAGTATTTT.

This clonotype was observed a handful of times. The V and J genes are TRBV2 and TRBJ1-2; TRBD1 aligns across 9 bases. J was trimmed by 4 bases and V by 4 bases; bases with no gene match: 7. This CDR3 comprises 15 residues. Germline CDR1 SNHLY, CDR2 FYNNEI. The CDR3 nucleotides are TGTGCCAGCAGTGCGAAGGGGACAGGGACCTATGGCTACACCTTC. Protein product: CASSAKGTGTYGYTF.

This clonotype was picked up a small number of times. The genes are TRBV20-1 and TRBJ1-5; D ambiguous. Germline values: CDR1 DFQATT, CDR2 SNEGSKA (reference sequence). There are 14 residues in the CDR3. Trimming took 1 base from V and 4 from J, leaving 11 bases between them. Here the CDR3 reads CSARGPELNQPQHF. Here the CDR3 DNA reads TGCAGTGCTAGAGGGCCAGAGTTAAATCAGCCCCAGCATTTT.

This clonotype is a singleton in its sample. The chain links TRBV3-1 to TRBJ2-2; 8 bases line up with TRBD2. The V segment lost 4 bases and the J segment 3 bases; nucleotides outside the gene matches: 7. This CDR3 region has 16 residues. The germline CDR1 and CDR2 sequences are LGHDT and YNNKEL (reference sequence). In DNA, the CDR3 is TGTGCCAGCAGCCCCTTCTTCGGGGGGGACACCGGGGAGCTGTTTTTT. It codes for CASSPFFGGDTGELFF.

In this sample, this clonotype turned up once. The gene calls are TRBV18 and TRBJ2-1, with D perhaps matching TRBD2 (5 bases). The J call could be wrong; TRBJ2-7 is a better fit for the DNA end. Per the germline V gene, CDR1 is KGHSH and CDR2 is LQKENI. CDR3 size: 13 residues. CDR3 sequence (DNA): TGTGCCAGCTCAGCGACCGACTACAATGAGCAGTACTTC. Its translation: CASSATDYNEQYF.

V and J are TRBV13 and TRBJ1-2, with 7 nucleotides matching TRBD1. The CDR3 consists of 17 residues. Trimming cost V 5 bases and J 0 bases; bases outside gene matches: 12. Germline V gene data show CDR1 as PRHDT and CDR2 as FYEKMQ (reference sequence). In DNA, the CDR3 is TGTGCCAGCAGCCCAACCATCCGGGACAGAGCTAACTATGGCTACACCTTC. This codes for CASSPTIRDRANYGYTF.